The entry that follows covers one T cell receptor (beta chain) sequence. This record comes from a study of T cell responses to AZD1222 COVID-19 vaccine. Per the germline V gene, CDR1 is ENHRY and CDR2 is SYGVKD. The CDR3 totals 13 residues. V was clipped by 3 bases and J by 7 bases, with 9 bases between them. Repertoires were generated with immunoSEQ multiplex PCR, while TCRdb's copy carries only in-frame clones and drops some. The repertoire holds 110,000 to 150,000 clones, with about 90% as singletons. The V gene is TRBV10-3, the J gene TRBJ2-2; tentative D call: TRBD1 (5 bases). This specimen was peripheral blood, taken on day 0 of AZD1222 vaccination. The receptor's source is an adult in good health. CDR3: CAISDRGSGELFF. The CDR3 coding sequence is TGTGCCATCAGTGATAGGGGTAGCGGGGAGCTGTTTTTT.